The source of this TCR beta chain is a study of molecular identifiers for immune sequencing clone quantification (dated by TCRdb to the late 2010s). In terms of the full investigation: For a replicate experiment, RNA from around 20,000 or 99,000 naive CD8 T cells was divided into five aliquots, and four of the five aliquots were sequenced. This methods study used CD8 T cells to benchmark TCR RNA copy counting and molecular-identifier clustering-based TCR repertoire sequencing (MIDCIRS).

Library preparation used PCR. Instrument on record: NextSeq 500. Preparation of bulk TCR libraries followed a previously described approach, with the TCR primers listed in Table S5. Total RNA was purified with the Qiagen AllPrep DNA/RNA kit. Reads from multiple sequencing runs of the same library were pooled before analysis. The study's processing was this. Only reads with exact TCR constant sequence were kept, trimmed to 150 nt, and grouped by their 12-nt molecular barcodes. Reads within each barcode group were sub-clustered using a 15% Levenshtein threshold, and quality-weighted consensus sequences were constructed for each RNA molecule. Non-functional sequences were excluded, and lower-count sequences lying one edit away from another sequence were also excluded. Based on a fit of two negative binomial distributions, barcode sub-clusters having less than 20% of the maximum read count were discarded. TCRdb reprocessed the public reads (quality trimming at Q25 with fastp, clone calling with MiXCR) and kept in-frame beta chains. Each entry merges the rows of one CDR3 protein and shows their most common DNA and genes. TCRdb, not the authors, supplied the V and J calls. The sample has more than 550,000 distinct CDR3 sequences on record, approximately 24% of them singletons. The ten top clones hold about 0.84% of the sample.

General conclusions and limits of the study: When barcode sub-clustering was not used, chimeric consensus sequences inflated TCR diversity, with chimeras reaching as high as 47%. In CMV-specific effector cells, clones with more than 20 RNA copies contained over 98% of molecules, whereas in naive cells such clones contained under 1% of molecules. Naive libraries contained spiked-in Jurkat TCR RNA (more than nine copies' worth), which is not part of the donor repertoire. Spiked-in Jurkat TCR RNA equal to a single cell's worth was reported to be detectable even within 1,200,000 naive CD8 T cells. The sizes of highly expanded clones could end up underestimated when identical TCR molecules share a barcode. Modeling indicated around 2.7 TCR RNA copies recovered per cell, compared with around 11 by digital PCR, which implies a capture efficiency of approximately 31%.

In its sample, this clonotype was seen many times. What this receptor recognizes is not known. Base qualities are not provided; no much larger clone lies one nucleotide away. Libraries of naive CD8 T cells were generated from about 21,000 to 970,000 sorted cells, with 10%, 30% or 50% of the purified RNA used. Naive CD8 T cells were FACS-sorted as CD8+CD4-CCR7+CD45RA+ on a BD FACSAria II into RLT Plus buffer. To test detection sensitivity, Jurkat RNA equal to around 10 TCR copies was added to samples of about 20,000-1,000,000 naive CD8 T cells. CD8 T cells were enriched with RosetteSep CD8+ T Cell Enrichment Cocktail and Ficoll-Paque, followed by ACK red cell lysis. CDR1 and CDR2 are drawn from the germline V gene (reference sequence): SEHNR, FQNEAQ. Counted from cysteine to phenylalanine, this CDR3 has 13 amino acids. CDR3 DNA only is kept here, 39 bases in frame from base 1. At the junction V is shortened by 5 bases and J by 0 bases, with 7 bases in between.

The sequence was obtained from a human donor in good health. Some libraries in this study had Jurkat cell RNA spiked in. Specimen: naive CD8+ T cells from blood, with Jurkat cell RNA spiked in. Sample cell subset or site, as interpreted from the label and publication: FACS-sorted CD8+CD4-CCR7+CD45RA+ naive T cells. The rearrangement combines TRBV7-9 with TRBJ1-1; the D gene is unclear. Here the CDR3 is given as CASSHPLNTEAFF. The DNA sequence follows: TGTGCCAGCAGCCACCCCCTGAACACTGAAGCTTTCTTT.